The entry below gives a single T cell receptor beta chain sequence along with its context. Its antigen is still unknown. This sample was included in a study of T cell responses to AZD1222 COVID-19 vaccine. Background on the study: Pooling was applied to second doses at about 4 or about 12 weeks. The study's findings and limits: Baseline serostatus was positive in only six AZD1222 recipients.

Some clones are missing from TCRdb's copy, which holds only in-frame ones; the method was immunoSEQ multiplex PCR. The sample lists some 120,000 clones, about 90% occurring once. J was trimmed by 6 bases and V by 2 bases; bases with no gene match: 7. Per germline, CDR1 MDHEN and CDR2 SYDVKM. The CDR3 contains 16 residues. The sample consisted of peripheral blood, taken on day 0 of AZD1222 vaccination. V and J are TRBV28 and TRBJ1-5; 10 nucleotides line up with TRBD1. The receptor was isolated from an adult in good health. The CDR3 bases are TGTGCCAGCAGTTTAACCGGGACAGGGGCGCCTCAGCCCCAGCATTTT. It is translated as CASSLTGTGAPQPQHF. The full variable domain, rest sourced from reference TRBV28 and TRBJ1-5, is DVKVTQSSRYLVKRTGEKVFLECVQDMDHENMFWYRQDPGLGLRLIYFSYDVKMKEKGDIPEGYSVSREKKERFSLILESASTNQTSMYLCASSLTGTGAPQPQHFGDGTRLSIL.